This T cell receptor beta chain comes out of a study of regulatory T cells in long-lasting Graves disease. Time point indicated: newly diagnosed GD, antithyroid drugs for less than 3 months. PBMCs were the source of the RNA used for TCR sequencing. Both iRepertoire HTBI primers and Arm-PCR of CDR3 regions were used to build the TCR beta libraries. TCRdb reprocessed the multiplex PCR reads with MiXCR, giving one entry per CDR3 protein. The sample has roughly 420,000 distinct CDR3 sequences, 16% seen once. The CDR3 length is 12 residues. Germline V gene sequence: CDR1 SQVTM, CDR2 ANQGSEA. The V gene lost 4 bases and the J gene lost 0 bases, with 7 bases spanning the gap. This sample also appeared in a second study, on T cells in Graves' hyperthyroidism and ophthalmopathy.

This receptor was obtained from a young woman with Graves disease. Sequences were derived from peripheral blood mononuclear cells (PBMCs), sampled at new diagnosis, from a patient treated with antithyroid drugs. The V call is TRBV29-1, the J call TRBJ2-7, with D unresolved. CDR3 nucleotides: TGCAGCGTTGTTGGATACTCCTACGAGCAGTACTTC. Its protein is CSVVGYSYEQYF.